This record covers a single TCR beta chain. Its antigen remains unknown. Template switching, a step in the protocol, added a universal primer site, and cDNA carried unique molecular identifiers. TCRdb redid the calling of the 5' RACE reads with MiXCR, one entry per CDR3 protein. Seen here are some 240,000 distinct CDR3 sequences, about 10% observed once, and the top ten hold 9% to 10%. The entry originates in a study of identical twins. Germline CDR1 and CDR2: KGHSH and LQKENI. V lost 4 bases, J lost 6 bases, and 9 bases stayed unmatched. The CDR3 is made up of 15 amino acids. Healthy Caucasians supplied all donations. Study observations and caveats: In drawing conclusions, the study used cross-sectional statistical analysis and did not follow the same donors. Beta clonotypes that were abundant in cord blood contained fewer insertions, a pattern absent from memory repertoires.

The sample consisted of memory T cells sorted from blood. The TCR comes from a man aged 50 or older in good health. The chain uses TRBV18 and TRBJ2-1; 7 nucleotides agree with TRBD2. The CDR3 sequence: CASSQTAGIVNEQFF. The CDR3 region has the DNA TGTGCCAGCTCACAAACAGCGGGAATCGTCAATGAGCAGTTCTTC.